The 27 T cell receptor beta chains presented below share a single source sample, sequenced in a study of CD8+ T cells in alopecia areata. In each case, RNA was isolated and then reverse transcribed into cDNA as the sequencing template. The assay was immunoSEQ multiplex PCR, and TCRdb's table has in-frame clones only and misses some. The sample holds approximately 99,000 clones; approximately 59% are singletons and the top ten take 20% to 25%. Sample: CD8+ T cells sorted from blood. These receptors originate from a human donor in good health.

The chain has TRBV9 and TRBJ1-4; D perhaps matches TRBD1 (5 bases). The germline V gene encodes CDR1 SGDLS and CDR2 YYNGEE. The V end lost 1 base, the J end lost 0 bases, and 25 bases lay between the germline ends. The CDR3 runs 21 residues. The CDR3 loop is CASSVSPRDAQSLTTNEKLFF. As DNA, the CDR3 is TGTGCCAGCAGCGTAAGCCCCAGGGATGCGCAGTCTCTAACAACTAATGAAAAACTGTTTTTT.

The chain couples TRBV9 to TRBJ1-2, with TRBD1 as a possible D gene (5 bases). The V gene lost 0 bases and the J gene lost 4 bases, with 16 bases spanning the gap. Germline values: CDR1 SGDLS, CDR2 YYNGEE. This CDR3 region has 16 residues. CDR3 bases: TGTGCCAGCAGCGTAGCGGACGGACCGGGGGGCTATGGCTACACCTTC. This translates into CASSVADGPGGYGYTF.

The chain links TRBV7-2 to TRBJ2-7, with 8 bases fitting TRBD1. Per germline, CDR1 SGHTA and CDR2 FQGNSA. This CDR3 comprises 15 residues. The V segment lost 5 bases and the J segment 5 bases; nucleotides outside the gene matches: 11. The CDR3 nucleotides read TGTGCCAGCAGCCCTGTTCAGGGGGCGCGGGACGAGCAGTACTTC. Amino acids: CASSPVQGARDEQYF.

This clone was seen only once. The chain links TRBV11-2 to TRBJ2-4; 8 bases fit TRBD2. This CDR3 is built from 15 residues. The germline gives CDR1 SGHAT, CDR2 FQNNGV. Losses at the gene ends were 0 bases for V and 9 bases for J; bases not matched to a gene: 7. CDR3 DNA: TGTGCCAGCAGCTTAGAGCCGGGACTAGATCGCATTCAGTACTTC. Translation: CASSLEPGLDRIQYF.

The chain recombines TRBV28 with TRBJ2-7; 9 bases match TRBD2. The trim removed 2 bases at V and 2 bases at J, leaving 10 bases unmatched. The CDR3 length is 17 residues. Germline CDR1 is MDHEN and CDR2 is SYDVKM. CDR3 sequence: CASSLGLAGTSAYEQYF. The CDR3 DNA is TGTGCCAGCAGTTTAGGGCTAGCGGGGACCTCGGCCTACGAGCAGTACTTC.

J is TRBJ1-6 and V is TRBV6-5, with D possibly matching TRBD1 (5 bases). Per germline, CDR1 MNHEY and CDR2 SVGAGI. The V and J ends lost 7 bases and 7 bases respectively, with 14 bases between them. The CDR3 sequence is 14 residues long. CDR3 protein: CASTYLWGNSPLHF. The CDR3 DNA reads TGTGCCAGCACCTACCTCTGGGGGAATTCACCCCTCCACTTT.

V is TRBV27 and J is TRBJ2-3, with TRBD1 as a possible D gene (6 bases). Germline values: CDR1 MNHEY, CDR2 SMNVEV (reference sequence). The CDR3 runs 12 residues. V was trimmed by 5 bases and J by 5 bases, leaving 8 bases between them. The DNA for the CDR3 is TGTGCCAGCAGTCTAGGGGGAGATACGCAGTATTTT. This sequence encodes CASSLGGDTQYF.

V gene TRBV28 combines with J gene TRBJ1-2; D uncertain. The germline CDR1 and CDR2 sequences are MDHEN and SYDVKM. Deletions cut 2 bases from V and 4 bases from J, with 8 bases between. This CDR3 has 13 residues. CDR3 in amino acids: CASSLEGIYGYTF. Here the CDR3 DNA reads TGTGCCAGCAGTTTAGAGGGAATCTATGGCTACACCTTC.

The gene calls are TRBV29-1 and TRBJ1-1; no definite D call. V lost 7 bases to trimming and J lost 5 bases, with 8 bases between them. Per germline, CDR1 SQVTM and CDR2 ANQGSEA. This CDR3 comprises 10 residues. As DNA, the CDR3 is TGCAGCGCCGGTATGACTGAAGCTTTCTTT. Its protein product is CSAGMTEAFF.

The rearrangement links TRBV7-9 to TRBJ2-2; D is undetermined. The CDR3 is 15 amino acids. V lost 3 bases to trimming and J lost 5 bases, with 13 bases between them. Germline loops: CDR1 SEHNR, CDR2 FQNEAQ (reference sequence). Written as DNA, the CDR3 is TGTGCCAGCAGCTTTGGCGCCTGGGAAACCGGGGAGCTGTTTTTT. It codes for CASSFGAWETGELFF.

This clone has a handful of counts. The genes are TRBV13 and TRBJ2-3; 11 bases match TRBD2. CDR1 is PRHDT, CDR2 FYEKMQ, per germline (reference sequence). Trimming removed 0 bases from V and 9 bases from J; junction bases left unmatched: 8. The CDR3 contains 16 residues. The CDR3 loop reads CASSLGSSGGAETQYF. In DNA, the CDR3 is TGTGCCAGCAGCTTAGGGAGTAGCGGGGGGGCTGAGACGCAGTATTTT.

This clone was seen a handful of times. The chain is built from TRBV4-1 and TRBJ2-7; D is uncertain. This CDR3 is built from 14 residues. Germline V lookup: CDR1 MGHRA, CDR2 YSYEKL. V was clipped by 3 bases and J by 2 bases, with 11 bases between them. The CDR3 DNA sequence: TGCGCCAGCAGCCAGACTGGGCTAACCTACGAGCAGTACTTC. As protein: CASSQTGLTYEQYF.

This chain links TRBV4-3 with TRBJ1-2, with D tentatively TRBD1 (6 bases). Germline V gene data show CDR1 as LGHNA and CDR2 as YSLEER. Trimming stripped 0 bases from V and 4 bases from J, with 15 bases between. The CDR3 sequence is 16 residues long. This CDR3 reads CASSQDLRGNSYGYTF. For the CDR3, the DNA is TGCGCCAGCAGCCAAGATCTGAGGGGGAATAGCTATGGCTACACCTTC.

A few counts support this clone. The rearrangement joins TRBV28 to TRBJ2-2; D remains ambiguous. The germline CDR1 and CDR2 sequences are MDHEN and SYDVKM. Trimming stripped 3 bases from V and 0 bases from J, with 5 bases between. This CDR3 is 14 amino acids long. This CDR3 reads CASSLVANTGELFF. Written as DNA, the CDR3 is TGTGCCAGCAGTTTGGTAGCGAACACCGGGGAGCTGTTTTTT.

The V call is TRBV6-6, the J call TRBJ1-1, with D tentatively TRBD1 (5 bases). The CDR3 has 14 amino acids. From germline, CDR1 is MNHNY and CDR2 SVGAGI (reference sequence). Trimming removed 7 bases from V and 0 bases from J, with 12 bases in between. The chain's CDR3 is CASTGGGMNTEAFF. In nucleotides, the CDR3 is TGTGCCAGCACCGGGGGGGGGATGAACACTGAAGCTTTCTTT.

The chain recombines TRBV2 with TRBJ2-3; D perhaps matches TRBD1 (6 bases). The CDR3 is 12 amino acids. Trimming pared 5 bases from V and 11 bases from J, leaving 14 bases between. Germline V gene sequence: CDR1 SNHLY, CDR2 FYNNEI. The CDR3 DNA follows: TGTGCCAGCAGTTCCCCAGGGGCCTTGCAGTATTTT. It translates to CASSSPGALQYF.

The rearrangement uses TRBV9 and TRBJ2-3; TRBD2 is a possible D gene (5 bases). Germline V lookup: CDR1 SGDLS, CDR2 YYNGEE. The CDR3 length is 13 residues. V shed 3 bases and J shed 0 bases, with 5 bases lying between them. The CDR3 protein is CASSGTSTDTQYF. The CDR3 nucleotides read TGTGCCAGCAGCGGGACTAGCACAGATACGCAGTATTTT.

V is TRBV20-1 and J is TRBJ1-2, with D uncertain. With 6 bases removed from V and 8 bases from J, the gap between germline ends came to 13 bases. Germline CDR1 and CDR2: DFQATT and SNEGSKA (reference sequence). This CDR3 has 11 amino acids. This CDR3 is CSAPTQIGYTF. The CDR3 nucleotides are TGCAGTGCCCCAACCCAGATAGGCTACACCTTC.

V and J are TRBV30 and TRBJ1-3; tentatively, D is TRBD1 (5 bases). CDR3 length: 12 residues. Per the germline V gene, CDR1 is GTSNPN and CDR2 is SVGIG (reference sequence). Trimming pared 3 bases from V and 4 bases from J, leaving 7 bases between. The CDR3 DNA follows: TGTGCCTGGAGGGGGCCCGGAAACACCATATATTTT. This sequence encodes CAWRGPGNTIYF.

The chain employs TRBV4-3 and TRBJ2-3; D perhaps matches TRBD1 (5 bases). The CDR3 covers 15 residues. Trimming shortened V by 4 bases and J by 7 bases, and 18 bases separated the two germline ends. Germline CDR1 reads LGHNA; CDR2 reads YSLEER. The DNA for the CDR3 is TGCGCCAGCAGCCTCGGCCCAGGGCCCCTGAATACGCAGTATTTT. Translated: CASSLGPGPLNTQYF.

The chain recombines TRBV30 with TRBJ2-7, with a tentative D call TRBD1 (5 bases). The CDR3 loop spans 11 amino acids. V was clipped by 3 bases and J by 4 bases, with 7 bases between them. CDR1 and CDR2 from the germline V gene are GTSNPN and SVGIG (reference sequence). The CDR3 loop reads CAWRDNYEQYF. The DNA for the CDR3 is TGTGCCTGGAGGGACAATTACGAGCAGTACTTC.

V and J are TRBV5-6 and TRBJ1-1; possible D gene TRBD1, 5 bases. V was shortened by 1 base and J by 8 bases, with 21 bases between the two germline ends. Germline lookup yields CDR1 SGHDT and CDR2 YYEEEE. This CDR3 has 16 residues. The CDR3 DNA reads TGTGCCAGCAGCTTGACGTTAGGCATGGGGGGACCAGAAGCTTTCTTT. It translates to CASSLTLGMGGPEAFF.

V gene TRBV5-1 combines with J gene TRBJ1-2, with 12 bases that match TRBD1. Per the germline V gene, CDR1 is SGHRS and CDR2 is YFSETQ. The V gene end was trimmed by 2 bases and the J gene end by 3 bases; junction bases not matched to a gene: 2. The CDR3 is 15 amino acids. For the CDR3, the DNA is TGCGCCAGCAGCTTCGGGACAGGGGGCTACTATGGCTACACCTTC. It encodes CASSFGTGGYYGYTF. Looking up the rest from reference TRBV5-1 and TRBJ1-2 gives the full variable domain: KAGVTQTPRYLIKTRGQQVTLSCSPISGHRSVSWYQQTPGQGLQFLFEYFSETQRNKGNFPGRFSGRQFSNSRSEMNVSTLELGDSALYLCASSFGTGGYYGYTFGSGTRLTVV.

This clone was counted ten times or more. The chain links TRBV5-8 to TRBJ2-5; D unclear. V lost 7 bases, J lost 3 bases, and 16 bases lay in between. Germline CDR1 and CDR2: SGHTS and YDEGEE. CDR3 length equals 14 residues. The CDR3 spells CASGSWGYEETQYF. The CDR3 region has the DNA TGTGCCAGCGGGTCGTGGGGATATGAAGAGACCCAGTACTTC.

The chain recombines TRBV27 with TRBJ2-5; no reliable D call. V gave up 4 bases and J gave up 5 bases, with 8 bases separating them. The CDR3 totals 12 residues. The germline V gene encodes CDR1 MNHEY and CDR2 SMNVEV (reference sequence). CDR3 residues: CASSSNLETQYF. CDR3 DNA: TGTGCCAGCAGTTCCAACCTGGAGACCCAGTACTTC.

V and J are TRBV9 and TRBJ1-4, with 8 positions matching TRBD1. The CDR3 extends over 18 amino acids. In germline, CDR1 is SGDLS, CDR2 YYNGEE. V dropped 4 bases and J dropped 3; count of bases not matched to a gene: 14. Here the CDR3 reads CASSPSSSLTGANEKLFF. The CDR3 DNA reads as TGTGCCAGCAGCCCTAGTAGTAGTCTGACAGGGGCTAATGAAAAACTGTTTTTT.

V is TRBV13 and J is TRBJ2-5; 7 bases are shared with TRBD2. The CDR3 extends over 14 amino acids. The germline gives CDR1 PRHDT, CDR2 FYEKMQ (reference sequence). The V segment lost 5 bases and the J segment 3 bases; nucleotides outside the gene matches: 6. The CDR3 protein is CASSPQTSKETQYF. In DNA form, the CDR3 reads TGTGCCAGCAGCCCACAGACTAGCAAAGAGACCCAGTACTTC.